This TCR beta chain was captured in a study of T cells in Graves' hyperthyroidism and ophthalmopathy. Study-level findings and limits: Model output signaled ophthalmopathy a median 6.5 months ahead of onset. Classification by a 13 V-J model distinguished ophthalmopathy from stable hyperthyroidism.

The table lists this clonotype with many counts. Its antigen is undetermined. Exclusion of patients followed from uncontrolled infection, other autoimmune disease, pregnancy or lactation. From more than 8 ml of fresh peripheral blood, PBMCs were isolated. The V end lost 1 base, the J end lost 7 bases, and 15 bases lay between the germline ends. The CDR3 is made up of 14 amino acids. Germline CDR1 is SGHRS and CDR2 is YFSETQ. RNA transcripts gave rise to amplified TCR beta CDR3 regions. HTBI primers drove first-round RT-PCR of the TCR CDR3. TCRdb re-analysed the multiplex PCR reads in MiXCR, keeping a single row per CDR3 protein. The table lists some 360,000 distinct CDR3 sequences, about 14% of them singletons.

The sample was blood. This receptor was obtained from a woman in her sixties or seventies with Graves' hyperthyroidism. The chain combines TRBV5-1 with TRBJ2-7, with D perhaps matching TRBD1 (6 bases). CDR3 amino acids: CASSLMTGQGEQYF. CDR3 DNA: TGCGCCAGCAGCTTGATGACAGGCCAAGGGGAGCAGTACTTC. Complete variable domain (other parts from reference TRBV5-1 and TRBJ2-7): KAGVTQTPRYLIKTRGQQVTLSCSPISGHRSVSWYQQTPGQGLQFLFEYFSETQRNKGNFPGRFSGRQFSNSRSEMNVSTLELGDSALYLCASSLMTGQGEQYFGPGTRLTVT.